This note documents a single TCR beta chain sequence. These data are taken from a study of blood T cell repertoires in COVID-19. Germline CDR1 reads SGHRS; CDR2 reads YFSETQ. The CDR3 is 17 amino acids. The V and J ends lost 3 bases and 0 bases, in that order; junction bases with no gene match: 8. The assay was immunoSEQ multiplex PCR, and TCRdb's table has in-frame clones only and misses some. The sample consists of a few hundred thousand clones, 87% of them appearing once. This clonotype was obtained from a woman in her 50s with acute or convalescent COVID-19. The sequenced sample consisted of peripheral blood. The V and J genes are TRBV5-1 and TRBJ2-2; 7 bases map to TRBD2. CDR3 amino acids: CASSSSTSVSNTGELFF. In DNA form, the CDR3 reads TGCGCCAGCAGCTCCTCTACTAGCGTTTCGAACACCGGGGAGCTGTTTTTT.